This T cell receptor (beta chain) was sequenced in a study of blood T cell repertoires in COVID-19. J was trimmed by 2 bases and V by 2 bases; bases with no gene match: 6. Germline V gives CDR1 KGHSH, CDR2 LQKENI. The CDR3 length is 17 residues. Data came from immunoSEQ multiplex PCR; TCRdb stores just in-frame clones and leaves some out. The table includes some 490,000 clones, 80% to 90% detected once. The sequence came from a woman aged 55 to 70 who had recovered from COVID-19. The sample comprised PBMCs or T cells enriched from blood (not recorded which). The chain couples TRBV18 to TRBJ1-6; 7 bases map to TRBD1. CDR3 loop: CASSPNRQGTYNSPLHF. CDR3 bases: TGTGCCAGCTCACCAAATCGACAGGGAACCTATAATTCACCCCTCCACTTT.